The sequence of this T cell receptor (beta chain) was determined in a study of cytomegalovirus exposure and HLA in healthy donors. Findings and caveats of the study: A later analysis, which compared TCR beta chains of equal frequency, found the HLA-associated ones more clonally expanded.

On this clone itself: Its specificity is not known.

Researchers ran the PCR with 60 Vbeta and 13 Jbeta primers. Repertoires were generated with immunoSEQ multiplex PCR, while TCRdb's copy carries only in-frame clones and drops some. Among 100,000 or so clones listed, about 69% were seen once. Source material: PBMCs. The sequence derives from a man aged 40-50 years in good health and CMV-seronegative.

This CDR3 is CASFPGGGTEQFF. The CDR3 DNA is TGTGCCAGCTTCCCTGGGGGGGGGACTGAGCAGTTCTTC. V and J are TRBV28 and TRBJ2-1; 7 nucleotides align to TRBD2. J lost 9 bases, V lost 8 bases, and 10 bases had no gene match. This CDR3 comprises 13 residues. CDR1 and CDR2 from the germline V gene are MDHEN and SYDVKM. Drawing the rest from reference TRBV28 and TRBJ2-1, the complete variable domain is DVKVTQSSRYLVKRTGEKVFLECVQDMDHENMFWYRQDPGLGLRLIYFSYDVKMKEKGDIPEGYSVSREKKERFSLILESASTNQTSMYLCASFPGGGTEQFFGPGTRLTVL.